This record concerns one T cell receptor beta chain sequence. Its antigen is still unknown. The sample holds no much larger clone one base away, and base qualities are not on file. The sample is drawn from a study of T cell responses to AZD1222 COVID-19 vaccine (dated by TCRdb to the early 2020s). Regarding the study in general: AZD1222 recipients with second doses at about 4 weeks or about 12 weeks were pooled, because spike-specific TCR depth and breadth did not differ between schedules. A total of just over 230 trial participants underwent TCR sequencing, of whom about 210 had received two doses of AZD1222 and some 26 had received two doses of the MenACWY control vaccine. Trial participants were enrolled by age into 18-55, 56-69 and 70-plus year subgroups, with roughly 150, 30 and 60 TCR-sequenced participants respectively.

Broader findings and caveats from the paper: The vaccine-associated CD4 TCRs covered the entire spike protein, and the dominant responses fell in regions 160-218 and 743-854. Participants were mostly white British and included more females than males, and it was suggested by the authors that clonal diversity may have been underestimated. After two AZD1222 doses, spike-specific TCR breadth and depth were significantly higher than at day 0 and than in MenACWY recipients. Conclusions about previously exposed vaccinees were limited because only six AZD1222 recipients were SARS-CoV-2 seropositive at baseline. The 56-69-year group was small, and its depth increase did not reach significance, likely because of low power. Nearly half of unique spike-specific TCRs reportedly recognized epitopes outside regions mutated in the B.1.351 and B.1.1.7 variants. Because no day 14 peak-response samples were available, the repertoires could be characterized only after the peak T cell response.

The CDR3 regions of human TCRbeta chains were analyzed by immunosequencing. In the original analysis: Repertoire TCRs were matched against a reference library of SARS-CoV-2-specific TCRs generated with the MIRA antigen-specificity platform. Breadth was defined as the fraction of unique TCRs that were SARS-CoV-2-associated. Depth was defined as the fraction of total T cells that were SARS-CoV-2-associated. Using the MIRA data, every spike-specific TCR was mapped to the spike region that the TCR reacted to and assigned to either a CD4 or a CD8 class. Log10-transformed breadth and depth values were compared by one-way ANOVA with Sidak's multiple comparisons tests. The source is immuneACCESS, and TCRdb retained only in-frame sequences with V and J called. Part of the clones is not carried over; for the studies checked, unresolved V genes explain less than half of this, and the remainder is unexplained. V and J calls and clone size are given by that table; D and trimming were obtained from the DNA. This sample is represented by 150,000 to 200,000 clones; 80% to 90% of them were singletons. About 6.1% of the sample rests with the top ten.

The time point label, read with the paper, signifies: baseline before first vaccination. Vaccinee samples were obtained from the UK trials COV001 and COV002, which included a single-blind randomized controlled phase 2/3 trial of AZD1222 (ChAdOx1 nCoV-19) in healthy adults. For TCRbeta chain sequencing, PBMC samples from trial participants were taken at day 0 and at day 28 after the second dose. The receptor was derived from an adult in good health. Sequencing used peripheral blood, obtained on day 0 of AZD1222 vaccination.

DNA sequence: TGCAGCGTTGTAGTGTTGACTATTCAAGAGACCCAGTACTTC. The encoded protein is CSVVVLTIQETQYF. This receptor chain uses TRBV29-1 and TRBJ2-5; the D gene is perhaps TRBD2, on 5 matching bases. The germline V gene yields SQVTM for CDR1 and ANQGSEA for CDR2. At the junction V is shortened by 4 bases and J by 2 bases, with 14 bases in between. Spanning cysteine to phenylalanine, the CDR3 consists of 14 amino acids. The kept DNA is CDR3 alone, 42 bases in frame from the first base.